These 14 T cell receptor beta chains were sequenced from one sample in a study of T cells in Graves' hyperthyroidism and ophthalmopathy. The investigators amplified TCR beta CDR3 regions from RNA transcripts. HTBI primers were employed in a first-round RT-PCR of the TCR CDR3. TCRdb fed the multiplex PCR reads into MiXCR, producing one record per CDR3 protein. The sample yields approximately 710,000 distinct CDR3 sequences, around 15% seen once. Specimen: blood. Receptors were obtained from a man between 50 and 59 years old with Graves' hyperthyroidism.

The sample holds many counts of this clonotype. V usage is TRBV2 and J usage is TRBJ1-1; D unclear. CDR3 size: 14 residues. The germline V gene encodes CDR1 SNHLY and CDR2 FYNNEI. V was shortened by 6 bases and J by 4 bases, with 15 bases between the two germline ends. DNA of the CDR3: TGTGCCAGCAGCCTTCAGGATTTCGGCACTGAAGCTTTCTTT. Translation: CASSLQDFGTEAFF.

There are many counts of this clonotype. V gene TRBV30 combines with J gene TRBJ1-1, with 7 bases matching TRBD1. CDR1 is GTSNPN, CDR2 SVGIG, per germline (reference sequence). The CDR3 is 12 amino acids. V lost 3 bases, J lost 6 bases, and 4 bases stayed unmatched. Here the CDR3 DNA reads TGTGCCTGGAGAAGACAGGGCCCTGAAGCTTTCTTT. This translates into CAWRRQGPEAFF.

This clonotype has at least ten counts. The chain combines TRBV11-2 with TRBJ2-1; no clear D. Germline-derived CDR1 and CDR2 are SGHAT and FQNNGV. The CDR3 is 14 amino acids. The V end was cut by 0 bases, the J end by 6 bases, with 9 bases between. CDR3 in amino acids: CASSLDSGSNEQFF. CDR3 sequence (DNA): TGTGCCAGCAGCTTAGATTCCGGGTCCAATGAGCAGTTCTTC.

The table lists this clonotype with many counts. This chain links TRBV2 with TRBJ2-2; D is possibly TRBD1 (6 bases). Trimming cost V 7 bases and J 2 bases, with 14 bases left between them. This CDR3 has 15 residues. Germline loops: CDR1 SNHLY, CDR2 FYNNEI. CDR3 residues: CASNNRDTNTGELFF. The CDR3 bases are TGTGCCAGCAACAACCGGGACACCAACACCGGGGAGCTGTTTTTT.

Many counts were recorded for this clonotype. The chain combines TRBV7-3 with TRBJ2-5; TRBD2 matches at 8 bases. Germline trimming cut 5 bases from V and 4 bases from J; bases unmatched to any gene: 9. The CDR3 length is 15 residues. Germline CDR1 SGHTA, CDR2 FQGTGA. The CDR3 DNA sequence: TGTGCCAGCAGCCCTGGACTAGCTATTCCAGAGACCCAGTACTTC. Translation: CASSPGLAIPETQYF.

The chain uses TRBV28 and TRBJ1-2; 8 nucleotides align to TRBD1. The CDR3 has 12 residues. V was clipped by 6 bases and J by 8 bases; unmatched bases: 5. The V gene's germline CDR1 is MDHEN and CDR2 SYDVKM. The CDR3 sequence is CASRLQGEGYTF. CDR3 nucleotides: TGTGCCAGCAGGCTACAGGGGGAAGGCTACACCTTC.

The chain carries TRBV6-1 and TRBJ2-5; D perhaps matches TRBD2 (5 bases). The CDR3 loop spans 13 amino acids. Germline V gene lookup returns CDR1 MNHNS and CDR2 SASEGT. Trimming took 6 bases from V and 5 from J, leaving 13 bases between them. The CDR3 here is CASSEGRLETQYF. The CDR3, as DNA: TGTGCCAGCAGCGAGGGCCGGTTGGAGACCCAGTACTTC.

This clonotype was detected ten times or more. The chain uses TRBV12-3 or TRBV12-4 and TRBJ1-1; D perhaps matches TRBD1 (5 bases). The CDR3 extends over 12 amino acids. Trimming removed 8 bases at V and 9 bases at J, with 16 bases between. The CDR3 sequence: CASEGKGQKAFF. The DNA of the CDR3 is TGTGCCAGCGAAGGCAAGGGGCAAAAAGCTTTCTTT.

This chain links TRBV6-6 with TRBJ2-5, with TRBD1 matching 8 bases. Per the germline V gene, CDR1 is MNHNY and CDR2 is SVGAGI (reference sequence). V was pared by 0 bases and J by 2 bases, with 5 bases of the junction left unmatched. The CDR3 is 16 amino acids. CDR3 sequence (DNA): TGTGCCAGCAGTTACTCTCATACAGGGGGTCAAGAGACCCAGTACTTC. It specifies CASSYSHTGGQETQYF.

The CDR3 loop is CASSPPEAAYEQYF. In DNA, the CDR3 is TGCGCCAGCAGCCCCCCAGAGGCGGCGTACGAGCAGTACTTC. The chain links TRBV5-1 to TRBJ2-7, with D unresolved. Germline V gives CDR1 SGHRS, CDR2 YFSETQ. With 4 bases removed from V and 4 bases from J, the gap between germline ends came to 15 bases. The CDR3 is 14 amino acids.

The chain combines TRBV24-1 with TRBJ2-2, with 8 bases matching TRBD1. Trimming cost V 7 bases and J 7 bases; bases outside gene matches: 4. Looked up from germline, CDR1 is KGHDR and CDR2 is SFDVKD. The CDR3 contains 13 residues. The chain's CDR3 is CATRDRDSGELFF. CDR3 nucleotides: TGTGCCACCAGGGACAGGGATAGCGGGGAGCTGTTTTTT.

Ten or more counts support this clonotype. This rearrangement joins TRBV3-1 to TRBJ1-1; perhaps TRBD1 as D (5 bases). Germline-derived CDR1 and CDR2 are LGHDT and YNNKEL (reference sequence). Trimming took off 3 bases at V and 7 bases at J, with 12 bases between the two ends. The CDR3 is 13 amino acids. CDR3 in DNA: TGTGCCAGCAGCCAGGGGGTTCCGCTTGAAGCTTTCTTT. Amino acid sequence: CASSQGVPLEAFF. Filled out from reference TRBV3-1 and TRBJ1-1, the complete variable domain reads DTAVSQTPKYLVTQMGNDKSIKCEQNLGHDTMYWYKQDSKKFLKIMFSYNNKELIINETVPNRFSPKSPDKAHLNLHINSLELGDSAVYFCASSQGVPLEAFFGQGTRLTVV.

Many counts were recorded for this clonotype. The chain recombines TRBV3-1 with TRBJ1-2, with D possibly being TRBD1 (6 bases). Germline V gene lookup returns CDR1 LGHDT and CDR2 YNNKEL (reference sequence). The CDR3 is made up of 13 amino acids. V dropped 3 bases and J dropped 3 bases, with 8 bases sitting between them. The CDR3 spells CASSQTGYYGYTF. CDR3 coding DNA: TGTGCCAGCAGCCAGACAGGCTACTATGGCTACACCTTC.

For this clonotype: As the CDR3 is not closed by the conserved phenylalanine or tryptophan, this likely results from a read error. The chain employs TRBV19 and TRBJ2-1, with a possible D match to TRBD2 (6 bases). Trimming removed 7 bases at V and 3 bases at J, with 16 bases between. The germline gives CDR1 LNHDA, CDR2 SQIVND (reference sequence). This CDR3 is built from 15 residues. CDR3 residues: CASNIGEVNYNEQFL. Here the CDR3 DNA reads TGTGCCAGTAACATCGGGGAGGTTAACTACAATGAGCAGTTCCTC.